A single sample is the source of the 12 T cell receptor beta chains below, sequenced in a study of cytomegalovirus exposure and HLA in healthy donors. 13 Jbeta primers and 60 Vbeta primers were used for the PCR. Clones were read by immunoSEQ multiplex PCR, and TCRdb kept only the in-frame ones, dropping some. The sample consists of 90,000 to 120,000 clones, about three quarters of them appearing once. The sample taken for sequencing was PBMCs. All receptors come from a man aged 60 to 69 in good health and CMV-seropositive.

J is TRBJ1-1 and V is TRBV5-4, with D possibly being TRBD1 (5 bases). Trimming removed 1 base from V and 6 bases from J, with 13 bases in between. CDR3 length equals 14 residues. The germline CDR1 and CDR2 sequences are SGHNT and YYREEE (reference sequence). Here the CDR3 reads CASSLQGGSSEAFF. The CDR3 nucleotides read TGTGCCAGCAGCTTGCAGGGAGGGTCTTCTGAAGCTTTCTTT.

The gene calls are TRBV27 and TRBJ1-1; no reliable D call. V lost 4 bases and J 1 base, leaving 7 bases between the germline ends. The germline CDR1 and CDR2 sequences are MNHEY and SMNVEV (reference sequence). The CDR3 length is 13 residues. Here the CDR3 DNA reads TGTGCCAGCAGTTGGGCAGAGAACACTGAAGCTTTCTTT. It yields the protein CASSWAENTEAFF.

V gene TRBV11-2 combines with J gene TRBJ1-2, with D unresolved. Germline assignment: CDR1 SGHAT and CDR2 FQNNGV. The CDR3 consists of 12 residues. V was shortened by 1 base and J by 4 bases, with 4 bases between the two germline ends. The DNA of the CDR3 is TGTGCCAGCAGCTTAGGCGGCTATGGCTACACCTTC. Its protein product is CASSLGGYGYTF. The full variable domain, rest sourced from reference TRBV11-2 and TRBJ1-2, is EAGVAQSPRYKIIEKRQSVAFWCNPISGHATLYWYQQILGQGPKLLIQFQNNGVVDDSQLPKDRFSAERLKGVDSTLKIQPAKLEDSAVYLCASSLGGYGYTFGSGTRLTVV.

The rearrangement joins TRBV7-2 to TRBJ1-6; D uncertain. CDR3 length: 15 residues. From germline, CDR1 is SGHTA and CDR2 FQGNSA. Trimming removed 5 bases at V and 5 bases at J, with 13 bases between. CDR3 residues: CASSARRGNNSPLHF. CDR3 DNA: TGTGCCAGCAGCGCCCGGCGGGGAAATAATTCACCCCTCCACTTT.

This chain links TRBV5-4 with TRBJ2-2; TRBD1 might be the D (5 bases). Germline lookup yields CDR1 SGHNT and CDR2 YYREEE (reference sequence). This CDR3 comprises 16 residues. V lost 4 bases and J 7 bases, leaving 20 bases between the germline ends. The CDR3 loop is CASSPPSQGIGGELFF. The DNA for the CDR3 is TGTGCCAGCAGCCCGCCTAGTCAGGGAATAGGCGGGGAGCTGTTTTTT.

V and J are TRBV7-3 and TRBJ2-3, with 9 nucleotides matching TRBD2. Germline V CDR1 and CDR2: SGHTA, FQGTGA. This CDR3 has 16 amino acids. Trimming at V came to 4 bases and at J to 6 bases, leaving 11 bases not matched to a gene. This chain's CDR3 is CASSSIPLAGMDTQYF. The CDR3 nucleotides are TGTGCCAGCAGCTCGATTCCCCTAGCGGGGATGGATACGCAGTATTTT.

This chain connects TRBV6-5 to TRBJ2-7; D unresolved. Trimming removed 2 bases at V and 3 bases at J, with 8 bases between. The CDR3 sequence is 13 residues long. Per the germline V gene, CDR1 is MNHEY and CDR2 is SVGAGI. CDR3 sequence (DNA): TGTGCCAGCAGTTACGAGGAAGACTACGAGCAGTACTTC. Its translation is CASSYEEDYEQYF.

This sequence joins TRBV19 and TRBJ1-2; tentative D call: TRBD1 (5 bases). Germline lookup yields CDR1 LNHDA and CDR2 SQIVND (reference sequence). V was trimmed by 10 bases and J by 5 bases, leaving 11 bases between them. CDR3 length equals 11 residues. The CDR3 nucleotides are TGTGCCATTTGGGAGGGGTATGGCTACACCTTC. Translated, it gives CAIWEGYGYTF.

This clone turned up a few times. J is TRBJ1-2 and V is TRBV18; no reliable D call. V shed 6 bases and J shed 6 bases, with 17 bases lying between them. This CDR3 region has 14 residues. From germline, CDR1 is KGHSH and CDR2 LQKENI. The CDR3, as DNA: TGTGCCAGCTCCCTTCTTCGGGAAGGGAATGGCTACACCTTC. Protein product: CASSLLREGNGYTF.

The CDR3 loop reads CASSATGTDYEQYF. CDR3 nucleotide sequence: TGTGCCAGCAGCGCAACAGGGACAGACTACGAGCAGTACTTC. V and J are TRBV9 and TRBJ2-7, with 7 positions matching TRBD1. The length of the CDR3 is 14 residues. The germline V gene has CDR1 SGDLS and CDR2 YYNGEE. V lost 3 bases and J lost 3; bases outside the gene matches: 6. Combining the CDR3 with reference TRBV9 and TRBJ2-7 gives the whole variable domain DSGVTQTPKHLITATGQRVTLRCSPRSGDLSVYWYQQSLDQGLQFLIQYYNGEERAKGNILERFSAQQFPDLHSELNLSSLELGDSALYFCASSATGTDYEQYFGPGTRLTVT.

V gene TRBV6-1 combines with J gene TRBJ1-5; 7 bases are a match to TRBD1. Trimming removed 5 bases from V and 4 bases from J; junction bases left unmatched: 5. The length of the CDR3 is 14 residues. From germline, CDR1 is MNHNS and CDR2 SASEGT. The CDR3 protein is CASSSTGQNQPQHF. In DNA, the CDR3 is TGTGCCAGCAGTTCGACAGGGCAGAATCAGCCCCAGCATTTT.

The genes are TRBV5-1 and TRBJ1-4; D gene ambiguous. The CDR3 loop spans 14 amino acids. Trimming shortened V by 0 bases and J by 3 bases, and 6 bases separated the two germline ends. From germline, CDR1 is SGHRS and CDR2 YFSETQ. CDR3 in amino acids: CASSLGPPNEKLFF. The DNA of the CDR3 is TGCGCCAGCAGCTTGGGGCCCCCTAATGAAAAACTGTTTTTT.